The 10 T cell receptor beta chains below all came from one sample that was sequenced in a study of graft-versus-host responses after intestinal transplantation. Sequencing used immunoSEQ multiplex PCR; TCRdb keeps in-frame clones, though not all of them. The sample lists 12,000 or so clones, 85% to 95% seen once, with 20% in the top ten. The material sequenced was PBMCs, taken roughly 110 days after intestinal transplant. The receptors stem from a human patient who received an intestinal transplant, so some T cells may come from the graft donor.

V gene TRBV27 combines with J gene TRBJ2-3, with a possible D match to TRBD1 (5 bases). CDR1 and CDR2 (germline): MNHEY, SMNVEV (reference sequence). V lost 4 bases and J lost 2, with 13 bases in between. The CDR3 is 15 residues long. The CDR3 DNA follows: TGTGCCAGCAGTTCGACAGTTCTTTTCACAGATACGCAGTATTTT. Residues: CASSSTVLFTDTQYF.

V and J are TRBV5-1 and TRBJ2-7, with D perhaps matching TRBD1 (6 bases). With 4 bases removed from V and 2 bases from J, the gap between germline ends came to 13 bases. The germline CDR1 and CDR2 sequences are SGHRS and YFSETQ. There are 14 residues in the CDR3. Here the CDR3 DNA reads TGCGCCAGCAGCCCGGTAAGGGGGACCTACGAGCAGTACTTC. This encodes CASSPVRGTYEQYF.

The genes are TRBV9 and TRBJ2-2; 8 bases are a match to TRBD2. Trimming took 3 bases from V and 5 from J; bases not matched to a gene: 12. The CDR3 spans 17 residues. Germline V gives CDR1 SGDLS, CDR2 YYNGEE. As DNA, the CDR3 is TGTGCCAGCAGCGCCACCACAGCGGGAGTGGGAACCGGGGAGCTGTTTTTT. Protein: CASSATTAGVGTGELFF.

The gene calls are TRBV5-1 and TRBJ2-2, with 12 bases that match TRBD2. Trimming took 4 bases from V and 7 from J; bases not matched to a gene: 11. Germline assignment: CDR1 SGHRS and CDR2 YFSETQ. The CDR3 is made up of 17 amino acids. The CDR3 DNA reads as TGCGCCAGCAGCGATCCCCGACTAGCGGGAGAAGGCGGGGAGCTGTTTTTT. It translates to CASSDPRLAGEGGELFF.

CDR3 nucleotides: TGTGCCAGCAGTTACTCTAGGGGGGGCTACGAGCAGTACTTC. This sequence encodes CASSYSRGGYEQYF. This chain uses TRBV6-5 with TRBJ2-7; maybe TRBD2 (7 bases). Per germline, CDR1 MNHEY and CDR2 SVGAGI. V lost 0 bases and J lost 3, with 9 bases in between. CDR3 size: 14 residues.

The chain links TRBV10-3 to TRBJ2-7, with TRBD2 as a possible D gene (5 bases). Trimming removed 0 bases at V and 0 bases at J, with 12 bases between. The CDR3 consists of 16 residues. Germline V gene sequence: CDR1 ENHRY, CDR2 SYGVKD. The CDR3 loop reads CAISESSEVISYEQYF. CDR3 nucleotides: TGTGCCATCAGTGAGTCTTCGGAGGTCATCTCCTACGAGCAGTACTTC.

The rearrangement uses TRBV30 and TRBJ2-7, with 9 positions matching TRBD2. V lost 3 bases and J lost 4; bases outside the gene matches: 7. Germline CDR1 and CDR2: GTSNPN and SVGIG (reference sequence). CDR3 length equals 14 residues. The DNA for the CDR3 is TGTGCCTGGAGCACGGGACTAGCTGATTACGAGCAGTACTTC. Its translation is CAWSTGLADYEQYF. Full variable domain (missing parts from reference TRBV30 and TRBJ2-7): SQTIHQWPATLVQPVGSPLSLECTVEGTSNPNLYWYRQAAGRGLQLLFYSVGIGQISSEVPQNLSASRPQDRQFILSSKKLLLSDSGFYLCAWSTGLADYEQYFGPGTRLTVT.

CDR3 nucleotide sequence: TGTGCCAGCTTGGGTTCTGAAGCTTTCTTT. Translated: CASLGSEAFF. This sequence joins TRBV6-8 and TRBJ1-1; the D is unclear. Germline values: CDR1 MNHGY, CDR2 SAAAGT. CDR3 size: 10 residues. The V end lost 8 bases, the J end lost 6 bases, and 7 bases lay between the germline ends.

The chain couples TRBV27 to TRBJ1-5, with no clear D. There are 16 residues in the CDR3. The germline V gene has CDR1 MNHEY and CDR2 SMNVEV (reference sequence). Trimming removed 7 bases from V and 0 bases from J, with 16 bases in between. CDR3 nucleotides: TGTGCCAGCAAACTGCGAGTAGAGGGTAGCAATCAGCCCCAGCATTTT. Its protein is CASKLRVEGSNQPQHF.

The chain couples TRBV9 to TRBJ2-1, with 13 bases lining up with TRBD2. The CDR3 is 19 residues long. The germline V gene has CDR1 SGDLS and CDR2 YYNGEE. With V trimmed by 0 bases and J by 2 bases, 8 bases remained unmatched. CDR3 region: CASSVVGGGLAGPYNEQFF. The CDR3, as DNA: TGTGCCAGCAGCGTAGTAGGAGGGGGACTAGCGGGACCCTACAATGAGCAGTTCTTC.